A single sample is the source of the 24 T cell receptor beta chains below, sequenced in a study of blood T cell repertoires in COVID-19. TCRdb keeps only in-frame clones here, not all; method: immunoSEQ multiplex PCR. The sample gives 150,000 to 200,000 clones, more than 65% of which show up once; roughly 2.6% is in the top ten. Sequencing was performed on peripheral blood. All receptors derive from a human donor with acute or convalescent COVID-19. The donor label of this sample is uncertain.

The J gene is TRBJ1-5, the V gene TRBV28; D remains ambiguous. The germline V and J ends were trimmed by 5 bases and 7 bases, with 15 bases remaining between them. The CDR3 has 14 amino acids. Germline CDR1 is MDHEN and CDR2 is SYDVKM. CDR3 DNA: TGTGCCAGCAGTACCGGGCAGGCGGGGCAGCCCCAGCATTTT. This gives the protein CASSTGQAGQPQHF.

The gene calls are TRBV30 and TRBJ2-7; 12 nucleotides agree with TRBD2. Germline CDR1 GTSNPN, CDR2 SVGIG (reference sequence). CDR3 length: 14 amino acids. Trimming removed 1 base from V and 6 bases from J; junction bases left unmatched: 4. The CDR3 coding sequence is TGTGCCTGGAGTGGACTAGCGGGGGCAAGCGAGCAGTACTTC. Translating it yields CAWSGLAGASEQYF.

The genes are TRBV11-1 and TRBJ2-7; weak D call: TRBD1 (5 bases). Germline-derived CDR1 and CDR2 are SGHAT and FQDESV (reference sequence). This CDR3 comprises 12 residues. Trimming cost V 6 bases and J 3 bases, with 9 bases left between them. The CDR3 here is CASSITGYEQYF. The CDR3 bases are TGTGCCAGCAGTATAACAGGCTACGAGCAGTACTTC.

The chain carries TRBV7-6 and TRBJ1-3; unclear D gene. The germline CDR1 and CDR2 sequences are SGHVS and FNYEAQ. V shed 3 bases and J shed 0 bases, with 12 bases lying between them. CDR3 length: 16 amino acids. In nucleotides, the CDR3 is TGTGCCAGCAGCTTGAGTCACCGGAGCTCTGGAAACACCATATATTTT. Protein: CASSLSHRSSGNTIYF.

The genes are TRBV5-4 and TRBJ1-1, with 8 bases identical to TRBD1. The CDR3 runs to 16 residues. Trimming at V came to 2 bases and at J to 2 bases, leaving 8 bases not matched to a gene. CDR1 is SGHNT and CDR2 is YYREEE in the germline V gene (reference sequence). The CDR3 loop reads CASSFWQGAINTEAFF. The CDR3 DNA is TGTGCCAGCAGCTTCTGGCAGGGGGCAATCAACACTGAAGCTTTCTTT.

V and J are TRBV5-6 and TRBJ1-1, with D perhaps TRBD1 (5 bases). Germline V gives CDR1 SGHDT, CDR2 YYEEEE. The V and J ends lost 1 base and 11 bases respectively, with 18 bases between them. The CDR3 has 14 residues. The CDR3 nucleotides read TGTGCCAGCAGCTTGCCCCTACAGGTCGGTGAGGCTTTCTTT. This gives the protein CASSLPLQVGEAFF.

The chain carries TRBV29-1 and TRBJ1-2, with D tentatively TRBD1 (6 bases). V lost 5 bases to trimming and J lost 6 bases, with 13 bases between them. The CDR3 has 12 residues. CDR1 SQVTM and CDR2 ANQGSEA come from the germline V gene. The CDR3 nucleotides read TGCAGCGTTAGGGTACAGGGCCATGGCTACACCTTC. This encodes CSVRVQGHGYTF.

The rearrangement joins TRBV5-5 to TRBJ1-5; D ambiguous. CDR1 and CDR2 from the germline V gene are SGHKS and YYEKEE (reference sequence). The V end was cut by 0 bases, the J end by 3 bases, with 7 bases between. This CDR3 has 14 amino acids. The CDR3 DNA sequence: TGTGCCAGCAGCTTGGTGTCGGTCAATCAGCCCCAGCATTTT. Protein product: CASSLVSVNQPQHF.

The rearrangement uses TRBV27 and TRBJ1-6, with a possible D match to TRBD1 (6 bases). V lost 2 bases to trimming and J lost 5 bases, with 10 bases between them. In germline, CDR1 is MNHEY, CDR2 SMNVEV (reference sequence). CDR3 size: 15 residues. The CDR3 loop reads CASSLGQNNNSPLHF. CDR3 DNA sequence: TGTGCCAGCAGTTTAGGACAGAACAATAATTCACCCCTCCACTTT.

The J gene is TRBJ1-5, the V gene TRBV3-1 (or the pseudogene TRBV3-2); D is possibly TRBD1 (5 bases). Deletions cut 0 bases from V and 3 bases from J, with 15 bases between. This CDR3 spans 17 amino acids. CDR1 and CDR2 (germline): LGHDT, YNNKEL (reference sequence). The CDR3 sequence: CASSQDKGILPNQPQHF. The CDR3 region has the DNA TGTGCCAGCAGCCAAGATAAGGGGATTCTCCCCAATCAGCCCCAGCATTTT.

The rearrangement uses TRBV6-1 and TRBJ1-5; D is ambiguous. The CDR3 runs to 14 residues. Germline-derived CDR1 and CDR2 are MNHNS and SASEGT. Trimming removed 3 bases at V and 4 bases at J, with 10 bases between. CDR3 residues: CASSEASRNQPQHF. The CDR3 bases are TGTGCCAGCAGTGAGGCGTCTAGGAATCAGCCCCAGCATTTT.

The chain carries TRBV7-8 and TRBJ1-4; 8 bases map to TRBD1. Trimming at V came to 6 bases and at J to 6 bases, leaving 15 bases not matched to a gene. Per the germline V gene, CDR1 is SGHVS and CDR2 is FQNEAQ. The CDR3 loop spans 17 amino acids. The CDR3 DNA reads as TGTGCCAGCAGTTCCGCCTCAGGGGGCGGGTGGGATGAAAAACTGTTTTTT. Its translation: CASSSASGGGWDEKLFF.

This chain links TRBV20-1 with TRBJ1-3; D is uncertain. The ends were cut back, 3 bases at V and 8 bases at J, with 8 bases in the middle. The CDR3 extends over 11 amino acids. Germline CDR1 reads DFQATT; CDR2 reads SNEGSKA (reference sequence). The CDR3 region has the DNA TGCAGTGCTAGGGTGCGCGACACCATATATTTT. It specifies CSARVRDTIYF.

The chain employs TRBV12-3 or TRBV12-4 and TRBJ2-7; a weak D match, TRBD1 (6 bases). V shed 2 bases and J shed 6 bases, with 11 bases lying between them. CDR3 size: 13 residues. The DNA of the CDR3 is TGTGCCAGCAGTTTAAGGGGGTCCGGCGAGCAGTACTTC. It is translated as CASSLRGSGEQYF.

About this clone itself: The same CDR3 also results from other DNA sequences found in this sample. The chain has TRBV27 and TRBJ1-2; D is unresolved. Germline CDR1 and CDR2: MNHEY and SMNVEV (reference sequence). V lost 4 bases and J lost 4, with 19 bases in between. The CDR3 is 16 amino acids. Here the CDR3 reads CASSSTAGSPTYGYTF. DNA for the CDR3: TGTGCCAGCAGTTCCACAGCGGGCTCTCCCACCTATGGCTACACCTTC.

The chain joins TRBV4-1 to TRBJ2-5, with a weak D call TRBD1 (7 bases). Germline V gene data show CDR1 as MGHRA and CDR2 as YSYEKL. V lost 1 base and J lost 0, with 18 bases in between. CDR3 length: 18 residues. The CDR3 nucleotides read TGCGCCAGCAGCCAAGGTTCGTCAGGGGGGTCGTACCAAGAGACCCAGTACTTC. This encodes CASSQGSSGGSYQETQYF.

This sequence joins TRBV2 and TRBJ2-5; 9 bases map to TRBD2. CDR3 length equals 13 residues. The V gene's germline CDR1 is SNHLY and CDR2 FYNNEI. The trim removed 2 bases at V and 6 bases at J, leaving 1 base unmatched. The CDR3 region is CASSELAGKTQYF. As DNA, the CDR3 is TGTGCCAGCAGTGAACTAGCGGGAAAGACCCAGTACTTC.

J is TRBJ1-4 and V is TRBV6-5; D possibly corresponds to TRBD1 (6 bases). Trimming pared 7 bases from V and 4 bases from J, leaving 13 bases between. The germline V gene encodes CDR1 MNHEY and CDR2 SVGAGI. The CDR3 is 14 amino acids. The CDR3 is CASTWGTSNEKLFF. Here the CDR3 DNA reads TGTGCCAGCACCTGGGGGACAAGTAATGAAAAACTGTTTTTT.

Here the CDR3 DNA reads TGTGCCAGCAGTGGACTAGCGGGAGCGGACACCGGGGAGCTGTTTTTT. Amino acid sequence: CASSGLAGADTGELFF. The rearrangement uses TRBV27 and TRBJ2-2, with 13 bases identical to TRBD2. The germline CDR1 and CDR2 sequences are MNHEY and SMNVEV (reference sequence). The CDR3 is 16 amino acids. Trimming cost V 5 bases and J 3 bases; bases outside gene matches: 3.

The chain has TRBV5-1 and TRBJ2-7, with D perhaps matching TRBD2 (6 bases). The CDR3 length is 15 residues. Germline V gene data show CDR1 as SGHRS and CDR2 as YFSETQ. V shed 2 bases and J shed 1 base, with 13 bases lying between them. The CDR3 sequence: CASSLGTDGSYEQYF. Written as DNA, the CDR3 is TGCGCCAGCAGCTTAGGGACTGACGGGTCCTACGAGCAGTACTTC.

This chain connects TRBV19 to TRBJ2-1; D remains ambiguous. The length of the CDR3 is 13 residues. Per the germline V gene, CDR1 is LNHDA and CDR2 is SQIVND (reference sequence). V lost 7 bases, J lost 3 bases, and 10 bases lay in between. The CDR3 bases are TGTGCCAGTACCCCGAGTCTCTACAATGAGCAGTTCTTC. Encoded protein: CASTPSLYNEQFF.

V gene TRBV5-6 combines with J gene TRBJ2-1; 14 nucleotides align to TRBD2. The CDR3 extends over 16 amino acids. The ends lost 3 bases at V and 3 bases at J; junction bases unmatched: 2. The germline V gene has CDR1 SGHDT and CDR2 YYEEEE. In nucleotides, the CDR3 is TGTGCCAGCAGCTCTGGACTAGCGGGGGGCTACAATGAGCAGTTCTTC. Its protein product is CASSSGLAGGYNEQFF.

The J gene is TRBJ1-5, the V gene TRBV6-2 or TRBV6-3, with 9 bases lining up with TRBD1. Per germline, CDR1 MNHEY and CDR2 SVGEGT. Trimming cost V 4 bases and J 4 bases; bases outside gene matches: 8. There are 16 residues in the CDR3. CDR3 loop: CASSWGQGRGNQPQHF. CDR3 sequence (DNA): TGTGCCAGCAGTTGGGGACAGGGACGGGGAAATCAGCCCCAGCATTTT.

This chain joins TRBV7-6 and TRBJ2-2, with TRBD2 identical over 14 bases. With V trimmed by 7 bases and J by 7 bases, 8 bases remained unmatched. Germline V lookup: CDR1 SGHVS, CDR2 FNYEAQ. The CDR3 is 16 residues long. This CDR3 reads CASTLRTSGGNGELFF. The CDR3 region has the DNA TGTGCCAGCACCCTCAGGACTAGCGGGGGGAACGGGGAGCTGTTTTTT.